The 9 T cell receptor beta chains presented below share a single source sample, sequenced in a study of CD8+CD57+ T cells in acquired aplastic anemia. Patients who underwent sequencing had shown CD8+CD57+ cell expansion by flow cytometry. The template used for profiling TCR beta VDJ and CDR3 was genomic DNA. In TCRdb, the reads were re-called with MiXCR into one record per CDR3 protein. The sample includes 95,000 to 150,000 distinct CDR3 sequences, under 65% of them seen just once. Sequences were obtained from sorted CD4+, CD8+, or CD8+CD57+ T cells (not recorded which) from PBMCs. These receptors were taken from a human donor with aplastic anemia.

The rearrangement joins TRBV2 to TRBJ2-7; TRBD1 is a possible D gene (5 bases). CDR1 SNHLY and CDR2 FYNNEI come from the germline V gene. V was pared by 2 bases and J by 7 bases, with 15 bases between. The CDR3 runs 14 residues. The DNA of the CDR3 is TGTGCCAGCAGTGAATTTGGGGCCCCCCCGGAGCAGTACTTC. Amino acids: CASSEFGAPPEQYF.

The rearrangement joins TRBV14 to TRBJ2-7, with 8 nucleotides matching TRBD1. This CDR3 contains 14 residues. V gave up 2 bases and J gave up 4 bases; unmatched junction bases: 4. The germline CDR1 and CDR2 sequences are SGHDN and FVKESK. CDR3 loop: CASSQKTGAYEQYF. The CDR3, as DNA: TGTGCCAGCAGCCAAAAGACAGGGGCTTACGAGCAGTACTTC.

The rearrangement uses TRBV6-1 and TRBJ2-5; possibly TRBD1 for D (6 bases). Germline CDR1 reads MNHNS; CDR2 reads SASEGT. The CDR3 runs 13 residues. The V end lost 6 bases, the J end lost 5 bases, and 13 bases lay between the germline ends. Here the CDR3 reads CASRPGARETQYF. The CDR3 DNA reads TGTGCCAGCAGGCCAGGGGCACGGGAGACCCAGTACTTC.

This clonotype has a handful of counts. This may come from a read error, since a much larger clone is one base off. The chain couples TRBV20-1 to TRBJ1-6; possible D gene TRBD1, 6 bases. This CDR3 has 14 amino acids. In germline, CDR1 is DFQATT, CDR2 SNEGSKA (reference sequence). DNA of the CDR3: TGCAGTGCTAGAGCCCCGGACAGAAATTCACCCCCCCACTTT. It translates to CSARAPDRNSPPHF.

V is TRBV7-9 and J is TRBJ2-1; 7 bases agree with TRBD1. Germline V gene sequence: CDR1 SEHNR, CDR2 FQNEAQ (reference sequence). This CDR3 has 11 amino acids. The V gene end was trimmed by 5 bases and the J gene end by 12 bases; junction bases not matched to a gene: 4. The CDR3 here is CASSREGAQFF. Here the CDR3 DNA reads TGTGCCAGCAGCCGCGAGGGGGCGCAGTTCTTC.

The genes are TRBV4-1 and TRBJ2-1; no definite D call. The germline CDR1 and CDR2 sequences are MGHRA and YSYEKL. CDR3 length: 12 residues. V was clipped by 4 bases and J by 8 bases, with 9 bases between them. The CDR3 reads CASSRQWDEQFF. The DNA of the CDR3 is TGCGCCAGCAGCCGGCAGTGGGATGAGCAGTTCTTC.

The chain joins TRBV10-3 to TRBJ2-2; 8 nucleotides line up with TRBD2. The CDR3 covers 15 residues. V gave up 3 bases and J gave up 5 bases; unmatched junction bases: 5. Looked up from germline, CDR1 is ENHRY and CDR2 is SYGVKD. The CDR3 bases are TGTGCCATCAGTGATACCGGGAGGGGGACCGGGGAGCTGTTTTTT. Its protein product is CAISDTGRGTGELFF.

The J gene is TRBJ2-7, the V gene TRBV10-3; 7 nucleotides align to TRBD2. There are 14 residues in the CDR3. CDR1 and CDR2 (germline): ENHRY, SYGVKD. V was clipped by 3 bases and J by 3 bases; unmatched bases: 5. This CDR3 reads CAISDSSGNYEQYF. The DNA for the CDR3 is TGTGCCATCAGTGACTCCAGCGGGAACTACGAGCAGTACTTC.

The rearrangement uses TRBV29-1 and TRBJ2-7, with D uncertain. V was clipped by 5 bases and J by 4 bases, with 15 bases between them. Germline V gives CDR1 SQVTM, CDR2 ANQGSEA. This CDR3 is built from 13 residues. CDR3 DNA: TGCAGCGTTAGGTTCACAATGGCTTACGAGCAGTACTTC. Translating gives CSVRFTMAYEQYF.